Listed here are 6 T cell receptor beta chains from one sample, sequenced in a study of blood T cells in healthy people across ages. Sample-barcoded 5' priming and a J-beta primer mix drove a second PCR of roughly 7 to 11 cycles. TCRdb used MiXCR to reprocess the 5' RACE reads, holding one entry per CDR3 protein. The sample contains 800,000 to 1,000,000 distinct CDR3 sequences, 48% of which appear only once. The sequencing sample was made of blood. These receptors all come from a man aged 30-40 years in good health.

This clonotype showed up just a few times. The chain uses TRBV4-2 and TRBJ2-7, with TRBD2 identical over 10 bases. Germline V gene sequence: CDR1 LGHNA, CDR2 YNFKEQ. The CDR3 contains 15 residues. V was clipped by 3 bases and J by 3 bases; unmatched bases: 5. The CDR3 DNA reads TGTGCCAGCAGCCACCAGCGGGGGGGCTACTACGAGCAGTACTTC. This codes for CASSHQRGGYYEQYF.

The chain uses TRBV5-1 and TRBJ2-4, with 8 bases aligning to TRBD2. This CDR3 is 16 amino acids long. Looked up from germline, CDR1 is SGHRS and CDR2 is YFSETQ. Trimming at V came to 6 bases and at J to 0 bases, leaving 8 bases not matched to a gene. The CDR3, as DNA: TGCGCCAGCATCCAGCCCGGGGGGGAAGCCAAAAACATTCAGTACTTC. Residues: CASIQPGGEAKNIQYF.

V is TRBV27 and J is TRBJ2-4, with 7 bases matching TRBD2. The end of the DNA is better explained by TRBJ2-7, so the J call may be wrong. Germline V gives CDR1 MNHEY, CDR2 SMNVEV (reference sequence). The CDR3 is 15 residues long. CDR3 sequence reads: CASSLVKTSSAEQYF. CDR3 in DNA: TGTGCCAGCAGTTTAGTTAAGACTAGCTCCGCCGAGCAGTACTTC.

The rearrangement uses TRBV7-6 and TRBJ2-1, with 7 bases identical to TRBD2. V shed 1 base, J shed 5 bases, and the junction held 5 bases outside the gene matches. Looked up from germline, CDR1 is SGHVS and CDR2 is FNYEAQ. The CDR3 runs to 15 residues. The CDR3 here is CASSLGGGINNEQFF. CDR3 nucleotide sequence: TGTGCCAGCAGCTTAGGGGGGGGAATCAACAATGAGCAGTTCTTC.

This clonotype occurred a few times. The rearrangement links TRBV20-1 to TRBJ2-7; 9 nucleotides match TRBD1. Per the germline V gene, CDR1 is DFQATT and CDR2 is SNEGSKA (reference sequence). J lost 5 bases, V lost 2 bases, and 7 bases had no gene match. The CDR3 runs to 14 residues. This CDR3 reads CSARSGTGYHEQYF. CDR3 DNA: TGCAGTGCTAGATCAGGGACAGGGTACCACGAGCAGTACTTC.

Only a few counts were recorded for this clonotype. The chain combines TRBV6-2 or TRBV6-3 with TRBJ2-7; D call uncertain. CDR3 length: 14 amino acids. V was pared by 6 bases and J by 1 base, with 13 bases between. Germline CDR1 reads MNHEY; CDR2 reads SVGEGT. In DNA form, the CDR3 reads TGTGCCAGCAGGATATGGACCGGTTCCTACGAGCAGTACTTC. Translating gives CASRIWTGSYEQYF.